This is a list of T cell receptor beta chains from one sample in a study of T cells in Graves' hyperthyroidism and ophthalmopathy. Via MiXCR, TCRdb re-called the multiplex PCR reads, giving one row per CDR3 protein. The sample shows 400,000 to 550,000 distinct CDR3 sequences, roughly a quarter of them seen only once. The sample comprised blood. All receptors come from a woman aged 25 to 39 with Graves' ophthalmopathy. The CDR3 runs from the conserved cysteine through the conserved F or W. The order of the fields is D gene, J gene, clone size, V gene, CDR3 protein, CDR3 DNA. D genes are given only for firm matches. Clone size is given for some rows only: seen once, a few or many times, or a class if the clone is expanded.

D: TRBD1; J: TRBJ1-1; size: few; V: TRBV29-1; CDR3: CSVTGTAGLEAFF; DNA: TGCAGCGTTACCGGGACAGCGGGTCTTGAAGCTTTCTTT
D: .; J: TRBJ2-7; size: many; V: TRBV20-1; CDR3: CSAPNHYRNYEQYF; DNA: TGCAGTGCTCCAAACCACTATAGGAACTACGAGCAGTACTTC
D: .; J: TRBJ2-7; size: .; V: TRBV7-2; CDR3: CASSLEAPIAELQYF; DNA: TGTGCCAGCAGCTTAGAGGCCCCGATCGCTGAACTTCAGTACTTC
D: TRBD1; J: TRBJ1-1; size: .; V: TRBV28; CDR3: CASSSRQGKRANTEAFF; DNA: TGTGCCAGCAGCTCCCGACAGGGCAAGAGGGCGAACACTGAAGCTTTCTTT
D: .; J: TRBJ1-1; size: many; V: TRBV29-1; CDR3: CSVGLLNTEAFF; DNA: TGCAGCGTTGGATTATTGAACACTGAAGCTTTCTTT
D: TRBD2; J: TRBJ2-7; size: many; V: TRBV10-3; CDR3: CAISEGTTEQYF; DNA: TGTGCCATCAGTGAGGGGACTACCGAGCAGTACTTC
D: .; J: TRBJ2-5; size: many; V: TRBV28; CDR3: CASSFGGTQETQYF; DNA: TGTGCCAGCAGTTTTGGGGGGACCCAAGAGACCCAGTACTTC
D: .; J: TRBJ1-2; size: many; V: TRBV20-1; CDR3: CSASPGHYGYTF; DNA: TGCAGTGCTAGTCCGGGACACTATGGCTACACCTTC
D: TRBD1; J: TRBJ1-1; size: few; V: TRBV12-3/TRBV12-4; CDR3: CASRRSDRAEAFF; DNA: TGTGCCAGCAGACGTTCTGACAGGGCCGAAGCTTTCTTT
D: TRBD1; J: TRBJ2-5; size: many; V: TRBV28; CDR3: CASSLAGTGGAETQYF; DNA: TGTGCCAGCAGTTTAGCAGGGACAGGGGGCGCGGAGACCCAGTACTTC
D: .; J: TRBJ1-2; size: many; V: TRBV18; CDR3: CASSPPGVYGYTF; DNA: TGTGCCAGCTCACCACCCGGGGTCTATGGCTACACCTTC
D: .; J: TRBJ1-5; size: .; V: TRBV2; CDR3: CASSESREWGNQPQHF; DNA: TGTGCCAGCAGTGAAAGCAGGGAATGGGGCAATCAGCCCCAGCATTTT
D: .; J: TRBJ2-5; size: once; V: TRBV19; CDR3: CASSIPDRQETQYF; DNA: TGTGCCAGTAGTATCCCGGACAGACAAGAGACCCAGTACTTC
D: .; J: TRBJ2-5; size: .; V: TRBV20-1; CDR3: CSARIARRSETQYF; DNA: TGCAGTGCTAGAATCGCTAGGAGGAGTGAGACCCAGTACTTC
D: .; J: TRBJ1-5; size: many; V: TRBV20-1; CDR3: CSARVGANSNQPQHF; DNA: TGCAGTGCTAGAGTAGGGGCAAATAGCAATCAGCCCCAGCATTTT
D: TRBD1; J: TRBJ1-5; size: many; V: TRBV6-1; CDR3: CASSEGAGNQPQHF; DNA: TGCGCCAGCAGTGAGGGGGCCGGCAATCAGCCCCAGCATTTT
D: .; J: TRBJ1-2; size: many; V: TRBV2; CDR3: CASSVNQGNYGYTF; DNA: TGTGCCAGCAGTGTTAATCAGGGGAACTATGGCTACACCTTC
D: .; J: TRBJ2-2; size: many; V: TRBV11-2; CDR3: CASSSPRAVSNTGELFF; DNA: TGTGCCAGCAGCTCCCCCAGGGCAGTCTCGAACACCGGGGAGCTGTTTTTT
D: .; J: TRBJ1-5; size: .; V: TRBV20-1; CDR3: CSARGGGTDSNQPQHF; DNA: TGCAGTGCTAGAGGGGGCGGGACGGATAGCAATCAGCCCCAGCATTTT
D: .; J: TRBJ1-1; size: .; V: TRBV5-1; CDR3: CASSLVGGAEAFF; DNA: TGCGCCAGCAGCTTGGTAGGTGGGGCTGAAGCTTTCTTT
D: TRBD1; J: TRBJ1-1; size: .; V: TRBV12-3/TRBV12-4; CDR3: CASSRTGGLAEAFF; DNA: TGTGCCAGCAGTCGGACAGGGGGCTTGGCTGAAGCTTTCTTT
D: .; J: TRBJ2-7; size: many; V: TRBV6-5; CDR3: CASSFNGPTYEQYF; DNA: TGTGCCAGCAGTTTTAACGGACCGACCTACGAGCAGTACTTC
D: .; J: TRBJ2-3; size: .; V: TRBV12-3/TRBV12-4; CDR3: CASSPFSAPGDTQYF; DNA: TGTGCCAGCAGCCCTTTTTCGGCGCCCGGAGATACGCAGTATTTT